This T cell receptor (beta chain) is from a study of memory CD4+ T cells and cytomegalovirus serostatus (dated by TCRdb to between 2018 and 2021). Background on the whole study: A total of some 35 healthy Belgian adults, of whom 9 were CMV seropositive and about 24 were CMV seronegative, were included in the cohort. To replicate a published TCR-based CMV serostatus classifier, the study sequenced CD4+ memory TCRbeta repertoires from a Belgian cohort whose cytomegalovirus serostatus was known.

Study-level results and caveats: Only CD4+CD45RO+ memory cells were sequenced, in contrast to the original study, in which naive and memory CD4+ and CD8+ populations were covered. On the Belgian cohort, the classifier based on the original framework reached a median bootstrapped AUC of 0.95, with a 95% CI of 0.76-1.00. The results were interpreted as suggesting that the CMV-associated TCR signature is mostly present in the CD4+ memory repertoire. CMV serostatus prediction reached a median bootstrapped AUC of 0.95 with the original framework and just under 0.92 with a US-trained random forest. Among the 150 or so previously reported CMV-associated TCRbeta sequences, over 65 showed up in the CD4+ memory repertoires, with each one found in between one and five individuals.

A FACSAria II was used to sort memory CD4+ T cells, defined as single viable CD3+CD4+CD8-CD45RO+ cells. To determine CMV serostatus, a Roche Elecsys assay was used that detects serum IgG against CMV pp150, pp28, p38 and p52. After the samples were thawed, total CD4+ T cells were enriched through positive selection using CD4 magnetic microbeads. The samples came from a different study that was designed specifically to examine the CD4+ T cell memory repertoire. Peripheral blood mononuclear cells were isolated and cryopreserved following standard operating procedures; serum was stored at -80 °C. Staining used CD3-PerCP (BW264/56), CD4-APC (RPA-T4), CD45RO-PE (UCHT1) and CD8-Pacific Orange (3B5) antibodies, with Sytox blue excluding non-viable cells. Notes on this clone: Its specific antigen is unknown. Per-base quality was not reported, and no clone a single base away is much larger than it.

Trimming at the junction amounts to 0 bases on V and 5 bases on J, and the germline ends lie 11 bases apart. The germline V gene sets CDR1 to SGHDN and CDR2 to FVKESK. The CDR3 sequence holds 14 residues, the cysteine and phenylalanine included. Solely the CDR3 DNA is kept, with 42 bases framed from the first base. Genomic DNA was extracted from sorted cells with the Quick-DNA Microprep Kit. TCRbeta DNA was amplified with the immunoSEQ hsTCRbeta kit following the manufacturer's protocol. An Illumina MiSeq instrument was used to sequence the TCRbeta libraries. In the source study's methods: After out-of-frame sequences were removed, 2.4 million or so distinct TCRbeta sequences remained, averaging about 61,000 per individual. Each individual was scored according to the count of around 160 previously reported CMV-associated TCRbeta sequences and the total productive distinct TCRbeta count. A beta-binomial model was reimplemented in Python, and scikit-learn random forests with default parameters were trained on US cohort data. Classifier performance on the Belgian cohort was summarized as median AUC with percentile confidence intervals calculated over 10,000 bootstrap iterations. The clones in this table, taken by TCRdb from immuneACCESS, are in-frame only. Not every clone is retained; where verified, under half of the shortfall comes from an unresolved V gene, and the cause of the rest is unknown. That table is the source of V, J and clone size, and D and trimming were worked out from the DNA. The sample profile shows tens of thousands of clones; about 80% of them were found once. About 2.4% of the sample is held by the ten biggest clonotypes.

The sequenced sample consisted of memory CD4+ T cells from blood. The sequence links TRBV14 to TRBJ2-7; there is no confident call for the D gene. The receptor was isolated from an adult in good health and CMV-seropositive. The sequenced DNA is TGTGCCAGCAGCCAAGAGTCGAGCAGTCACGAGCAGTACTTC. The encoded protein is CASSQESSSHEQYF.